The entry that follows covers one T cell receptor (beta chain) sequence. These data originate in a study of T cell responses to AZD1222 COVID-19 vaccine. The data were produced by immunoSEQ multiplex PCR, yet TCRdb's version contains in-frame clones alone and is incomplete. The table includes 180,000 or so clones, 70% to 90% detected once. Germline values: CDR1 MNHEY, CDR2 SVGAGI. After removal of 6 bases from V and 7 bases from J, the junction contained 11 bases not matched to a gene. The length of the CDR3 is 14 residues. The chain is built from TRBV6-5 and TRBJ1-2; 7 bases fit TRBD1. Sequencing was performed on peripheral blood, taken on day 0 of AZD1222 vaccination. The TCR sequence derives from an adult in good health. The CDR3 bases are TGTGCCAGCAGCTCCGGACAGGTCGGGAGTGGCTACACCTTC. Translation: CASSSGQVGSGYTF.